This record covers a single TCR beta chain. The antigen it recognizes is unknown. Base qualities are not recorded, but no much larger clone differs from it by a single base. Every donor was a healthy Caucasian. Three pairs of female monozygotic twins, all aged roughly 18 to 29 years, made up the twin cohort. Peripheral blood mononuclear cells were used as the source from which RNA for TCR libraries was isolated. This sample is drawn from a study of identical twins (dated by TCRdb to the mid-2010s). Regarding the complete study: The study deep-sequenced TCR alpha and beta repertoires from monozygotic twins, unrelated adults of various ages and cord blood to test whether fetal clonotypes persist. Replicate twin experiments were performed at different times using different library preparation protocols to rule out contamination. Summary of the overall study and its limitations: Because the same donors could not be followed over many years, conclusions were based on cross-sectional statistical analysis. Abundant cord blood beta clonotypes had fewer insertions, young adult naive repertoires showed a similar but weaker trend, and memory repertoires showed no such trend. Recombination models systematically underestimated out-of-frame TCR alpha sharing in monozygotic twins but agreed with sharing between unrelated individuals. A weaker excess of twin sharing was found in beta out-of-frame sequences because the signal-to-noise ratio was lowered by fewer shared sequences. Out-of-frame TCR alpha sequences shared between twins showed an excess of low generation-probability sequences compared with coincidental sharing between unrelated individuals. Invariant T cells such as MAIT and iNKT could partly confound zero-insertion analyses, though diverse VJ usage argued against this for most clonotypes.

Library generation was performed with 5' RACE. Sequencing instrument: Illumina HiSeq 2000. Template switching introduced a universal primer binding site; the final cDNA contained a unique molecular identifier, enabling accurate counting of TCR cDNA molecules. First-strand cDNA for TCR alpha and beta chains was synthesized from specific primers in the conserved constant-segment region. Each cDNA library was double barcoded, with a SMART-Mk sample barcode plus Illumina barcodes, to control for contamination. TruSeq adapter sequences and Illumina sample barcodes were added in two successive PCR steps. The TCR alpha and beta cDNA libraries were sequenced on the Illumina HiSeq platform using custom primers. Regarding the original processing steps: Raw reads were processed with MiGEC to extract unique molecular identifiers, and MiXCR was used to determine CDR3 positions. For each individual, recombination models were inferred using an EM algorithm with the repgenHMM and IGoR tools. The analysis of shared clonotypes was done with the tcR package in R, with sharing normalized by the product of cloneset sizes. To study raw recombination free of thymic and clonal selection effects, out-of-frame nonproductive sequences were analyzed. The public reads were run again by TCRdb, first through fastp at Q25 and then through MiXCR, and only productive beta chains were kept. Rows with one shared CDR3 protein collapse into an entry with the most common genes and DNA. In this record, the V and J calls reflect TCRdb's handling and not the investigators' own analysis. For this sample there are roughly 570,000 distinct CDR3 sequences; more than 9% appear just once. The ten largest clones take up roughly 3% of the sample.

These records were also assigned to another study, of yellow fever vaccine responses in identical twins. The second paper states: The T cell response to vaccination in identical twins was reported by the authors to appear partly convergent and partly personalized. In identical twins, the study followed T cell clones that responded to the vaccine with precision.

This sequence was found in a woman aged 18 to 35 in good health. Material for sequencing was PBMCs.

The CDR3 here reads CASSPRVDRGSYEQYF. The DNA reads TGTGCCAGCAGCCCCAGAGTGGACAGGGGTTCCTACGAGCAGTACTTC. This chain is built from TRBV7-6 and TRBJ2-7, and TRBD1 aligns with 9 junction nucleotides. Via the germline V gene, CDR1 is SGHVS and CDR2 FNYEAQ. Its CDR3 holds 16 amino acids, cysteine through phenylalanine. CDR3 DNA is the only sequence kept; it has 48 bases, read in frame from the first base. V lost 5 bases and J lost 1 base, and the count of bases not matched to a germline gene is 9. The variable domain in full, with residues beyond the CDR3 obtained from the reference TRBV7-6 and TRBJ2-7 genes, is GAGVSQSPRYKVTKRGQDVALRCDPISGHVSLYWYRQALGQGPEFLTYFNYEAQQDKSGLPNDRFSAERPEGSISTLTIQRTEQRDSAMYRCASSPRVDRGSYEQYFGPGTRLTVT.